What follows describes a single TCR beta chain. Its antigen remains unidentified. The record originates from a study of somatic mutations in cytotoxic T cells in rheumatoid arthritis. Study overall: Before any treatment began, around 30 ml EDTA peripheral blood was collected from patients right after diagnosis. Flow sorting at nearly 100% purity was applied to some V beta antibody-stained T-cell populations, which included V beta1+ cells sequenced for TCRB. Findings and caveats of the study: Statistically, CD8+ T-cell clonality was not significantly distinct between individuals with rheumatoid arthritis and age-matched healthy controls.

Losses at the gene ends were 7 bases for V and 1 base for J; bases not matched to a gene: 1. This CDR3 region has 13 residues. The germline gives CDR1 MGHDK, CDR2 SYGVNS. TCRdb keeps only in-frame clones here, not all; method: immunoSEQ multiplex PCR. Of approximately 9,400 clones listed, 89% are singletons. The study pulled out CD4+ and CD8+ cells with positive magnetic bead selection and then checked their purity by flow cytometry. The clonotype originates from a woman aged 18-29 years with rheumatoid arthritis. The rearrangement joins TRBV25-1 to TRBJ1-1; 9 bases align to TRBD1. Sequenced material: CD4+ T cells sorted from blood. The CDR3 is CASKGQGNTEAFF. The CDR3 DNA reads TGTGCCAGCAAGGGACAGGGGAACACTGAAGCTTTCTTT.